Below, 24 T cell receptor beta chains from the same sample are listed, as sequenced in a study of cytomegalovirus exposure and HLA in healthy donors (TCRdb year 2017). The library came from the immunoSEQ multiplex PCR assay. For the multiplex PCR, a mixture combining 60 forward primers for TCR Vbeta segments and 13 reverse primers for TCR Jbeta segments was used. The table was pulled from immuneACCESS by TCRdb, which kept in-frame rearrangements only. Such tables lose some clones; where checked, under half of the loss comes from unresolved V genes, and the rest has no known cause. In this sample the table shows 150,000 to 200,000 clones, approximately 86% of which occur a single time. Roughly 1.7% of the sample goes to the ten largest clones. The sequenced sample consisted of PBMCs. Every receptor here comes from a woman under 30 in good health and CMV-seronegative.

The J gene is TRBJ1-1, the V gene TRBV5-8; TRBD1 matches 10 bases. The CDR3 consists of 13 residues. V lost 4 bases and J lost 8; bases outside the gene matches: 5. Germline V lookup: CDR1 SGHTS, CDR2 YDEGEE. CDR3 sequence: CASSLTGGGEAFF. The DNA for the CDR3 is TGTGCCAGCAGCCTGACAGGGGGCGGGGAAGCTTTCTTT.

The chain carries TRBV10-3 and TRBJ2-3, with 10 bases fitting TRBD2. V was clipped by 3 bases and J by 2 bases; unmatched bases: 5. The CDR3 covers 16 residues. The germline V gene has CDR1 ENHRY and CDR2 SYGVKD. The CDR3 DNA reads TGTGCCATCAGTGAATCTAGCGGGGGCCTCACAGATACGCAGTATTTT. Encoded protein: CAISESSGGLTDTQYF.

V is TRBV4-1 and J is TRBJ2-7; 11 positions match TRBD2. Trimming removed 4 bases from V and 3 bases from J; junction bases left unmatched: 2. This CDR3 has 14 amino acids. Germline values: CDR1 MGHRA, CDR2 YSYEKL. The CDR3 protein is CASSPGLADYEQYF. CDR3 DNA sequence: TGCGCCAGCAGCCCGGGACTAGCGGACTACGAGCAGTACTTC.

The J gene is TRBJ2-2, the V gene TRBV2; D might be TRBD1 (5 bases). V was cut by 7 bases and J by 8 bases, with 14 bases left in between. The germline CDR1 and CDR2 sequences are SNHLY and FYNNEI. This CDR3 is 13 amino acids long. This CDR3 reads CASKGAAKGELFF. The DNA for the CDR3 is TGTGCCAGCAAAGGGGCTGCCAAAGGGGAGCTGTTTTTT.

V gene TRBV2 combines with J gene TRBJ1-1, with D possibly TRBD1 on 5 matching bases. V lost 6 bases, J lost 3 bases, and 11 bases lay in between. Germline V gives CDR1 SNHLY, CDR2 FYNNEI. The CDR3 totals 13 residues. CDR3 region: CASSRGGDTEAFF. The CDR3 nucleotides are TGTGCCAGCAGCCGCGGGGGGGACACTGAAGCTTTCTTT.

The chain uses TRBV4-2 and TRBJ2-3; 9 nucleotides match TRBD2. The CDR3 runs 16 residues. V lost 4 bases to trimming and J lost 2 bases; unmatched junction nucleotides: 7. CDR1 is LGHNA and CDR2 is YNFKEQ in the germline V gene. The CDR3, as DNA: TGTGCCAGCAGCCGTAATAGCGGGAGCAACACAGATACGCAGTATTTT. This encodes CASSRNSGSNTDTQYF.

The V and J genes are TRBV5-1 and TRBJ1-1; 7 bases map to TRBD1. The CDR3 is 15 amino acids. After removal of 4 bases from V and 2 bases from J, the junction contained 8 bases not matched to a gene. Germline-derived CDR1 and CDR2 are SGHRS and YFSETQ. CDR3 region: CASSDRQGINTEAFF. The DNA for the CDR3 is TGCGCCAGCAGCGATCGACAGGGCATCAACACTGAAGCTTTCTTT.

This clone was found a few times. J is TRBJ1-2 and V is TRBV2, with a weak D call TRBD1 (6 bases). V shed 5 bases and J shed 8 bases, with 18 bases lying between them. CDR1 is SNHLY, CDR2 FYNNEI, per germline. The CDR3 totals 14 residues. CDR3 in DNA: TGTGCCAGCAGTCCTTGGTCGGGGGGCATAGGCTACACCTTC. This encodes CASSPWSGGIGYTF.

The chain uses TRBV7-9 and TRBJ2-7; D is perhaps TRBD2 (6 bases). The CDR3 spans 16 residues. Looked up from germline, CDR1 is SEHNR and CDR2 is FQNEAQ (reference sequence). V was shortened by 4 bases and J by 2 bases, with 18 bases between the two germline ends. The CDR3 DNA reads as TGTGCCAGCAGCTCACAGGAGGGGCTCCCCGCCTACGAGCAGTACTTC. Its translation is CASSSQEGLPAYEQYF.

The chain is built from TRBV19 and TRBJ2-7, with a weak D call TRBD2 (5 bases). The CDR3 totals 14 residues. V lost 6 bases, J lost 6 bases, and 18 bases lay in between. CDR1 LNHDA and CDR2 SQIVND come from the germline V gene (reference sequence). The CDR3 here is CASSPEEDSGEQYF. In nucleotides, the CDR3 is TGTGCCAGTAGCCCCGAGGAGGACTCCGGCGAGCAGTACTTC.

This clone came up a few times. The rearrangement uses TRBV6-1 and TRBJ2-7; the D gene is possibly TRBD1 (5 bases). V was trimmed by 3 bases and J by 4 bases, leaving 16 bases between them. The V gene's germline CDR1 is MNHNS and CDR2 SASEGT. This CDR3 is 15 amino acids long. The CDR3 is CASSDVTYRRYEQYF. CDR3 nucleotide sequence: TGTGCCAGCAGTGACGTAACCTACAGGCGGTACGAGCAGTACTTC.

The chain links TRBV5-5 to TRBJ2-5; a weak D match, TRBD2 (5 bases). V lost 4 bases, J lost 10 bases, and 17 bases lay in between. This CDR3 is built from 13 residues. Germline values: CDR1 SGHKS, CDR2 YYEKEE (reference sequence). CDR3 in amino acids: CASSLRTSGDQYF. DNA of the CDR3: TGTGCCAGCAGCCTTAGGACCTCCGGGGACCAGTACTTC. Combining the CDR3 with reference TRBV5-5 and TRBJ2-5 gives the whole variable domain DAGVTQSPTHLIKTRGQQVTLRCSPISGHKSVSWYQQVLGQGPQFIFQYYEKEERGRGNFPDRFSARQFPNYSSELNVNALLLGDSALYLCASSLRTSGDQYFGPGTRLLVL.

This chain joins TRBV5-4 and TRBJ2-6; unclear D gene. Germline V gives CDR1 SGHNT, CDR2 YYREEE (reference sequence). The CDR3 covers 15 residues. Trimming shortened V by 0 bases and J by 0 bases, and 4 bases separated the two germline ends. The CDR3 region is CASSLEASGANVLTF. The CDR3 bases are TGTGCCAGCAGCTTGGAAGCCTCTGGGGCCAACGTCCTGACTTTC.

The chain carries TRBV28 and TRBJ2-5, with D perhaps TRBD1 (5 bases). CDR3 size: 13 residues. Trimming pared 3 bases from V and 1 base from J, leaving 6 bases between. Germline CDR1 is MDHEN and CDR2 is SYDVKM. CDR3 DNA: TGTGCCAGCAGTTTTGGGGCCCAAGAGACCCAGTACTTC. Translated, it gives CASSFGAQETQYF.

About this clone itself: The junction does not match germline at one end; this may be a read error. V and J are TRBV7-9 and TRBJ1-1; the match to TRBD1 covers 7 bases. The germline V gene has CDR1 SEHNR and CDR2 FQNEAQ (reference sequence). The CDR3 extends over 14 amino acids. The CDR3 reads CSSSLTGENTEAFF. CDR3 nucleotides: TGTTCCAGCAGCTTAACAGGGGAGAACACTGAAGCTTTCTTT.

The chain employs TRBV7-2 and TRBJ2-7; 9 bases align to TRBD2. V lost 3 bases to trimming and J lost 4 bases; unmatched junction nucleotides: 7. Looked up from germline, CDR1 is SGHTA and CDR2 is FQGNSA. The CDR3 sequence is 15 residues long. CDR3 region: CASSLSSGSFYEQYF. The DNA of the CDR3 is TGTGCCAGCAGCTTGAGTAGCGGGAGTTTTTACGAGCAGTACTTC.

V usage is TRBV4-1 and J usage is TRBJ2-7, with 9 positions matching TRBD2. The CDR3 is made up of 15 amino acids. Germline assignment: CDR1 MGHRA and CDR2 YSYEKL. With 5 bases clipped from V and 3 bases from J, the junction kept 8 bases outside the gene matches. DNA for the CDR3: TGCGCCAGCAGCAAAGTCAGTAGCGGGAGCTACGAGCAGTACTTC. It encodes CASSKVSSGSYEQYF.

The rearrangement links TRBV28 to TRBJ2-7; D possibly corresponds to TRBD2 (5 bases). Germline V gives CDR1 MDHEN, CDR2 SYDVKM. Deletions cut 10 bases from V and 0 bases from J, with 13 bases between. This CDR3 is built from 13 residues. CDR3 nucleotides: TGTGCCATTATGGACTCAAACTCCTACGAGCAGTACTTC. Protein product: CAIMDSNSYEQYF.

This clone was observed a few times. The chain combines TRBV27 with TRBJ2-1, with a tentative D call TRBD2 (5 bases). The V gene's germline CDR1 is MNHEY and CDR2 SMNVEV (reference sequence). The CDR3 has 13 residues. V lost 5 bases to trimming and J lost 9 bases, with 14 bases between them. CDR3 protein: CASSLGELGEQFF. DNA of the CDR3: TGTGCCAGCAGTCTTGGGGAGTTGGGTGAGCAGTTCTTC.

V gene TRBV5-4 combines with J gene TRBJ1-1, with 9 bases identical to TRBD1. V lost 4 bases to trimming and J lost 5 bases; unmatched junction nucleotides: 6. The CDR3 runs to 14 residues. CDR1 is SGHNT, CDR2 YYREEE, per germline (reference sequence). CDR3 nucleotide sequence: TGTGCCAGCAGCCGGGGACAGGGAAAGACTGAAGCTTTCTTT. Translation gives CASSRGQGKTEAFF.

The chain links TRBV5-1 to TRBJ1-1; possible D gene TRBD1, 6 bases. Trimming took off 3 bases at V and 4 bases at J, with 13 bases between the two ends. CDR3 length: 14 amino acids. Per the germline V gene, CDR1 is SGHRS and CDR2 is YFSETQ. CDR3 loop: CASSSGEGGTEAFF. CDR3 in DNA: TGCGCCAGCAGCTCCGGGGAAGGGGGCACTGAAGCTTTCTTT.

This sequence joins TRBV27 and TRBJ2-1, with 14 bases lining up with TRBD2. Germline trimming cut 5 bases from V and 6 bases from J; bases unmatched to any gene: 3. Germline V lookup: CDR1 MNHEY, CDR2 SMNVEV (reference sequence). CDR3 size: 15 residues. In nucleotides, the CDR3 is TGTGCCAGCAGTCGCGGGACTAGCGGGAGCAATGAGCAGTTCTTC. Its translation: CASSRGTSGSNEQFF.

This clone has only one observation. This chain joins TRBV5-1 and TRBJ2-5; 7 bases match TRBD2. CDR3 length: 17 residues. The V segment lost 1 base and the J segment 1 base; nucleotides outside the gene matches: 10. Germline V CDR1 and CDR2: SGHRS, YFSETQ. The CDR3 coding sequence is TGCGCCAGCAGCTTGCGTGGGGGGGTAGGGACCCAAGAGACCCAGTACTTC. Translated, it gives CASSLRGGVGTQETQYF. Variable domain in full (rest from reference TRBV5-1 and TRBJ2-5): KAGVTQTPRYLIKTRGQQVTLSCSPISGHRSVSWYQQTPGQGLQFLFEYFSETQRNKGNFPGRFSGRQFSNSRSEMNVSTLELGDSALYLCASSLRGGVGTQETQYFGPGTRLLVL.

The CDR3 sequence: CATTQRGFGNTIYF. The CDR3 nucleotides read TGTGCCACCACTCAAAGGGGGTTTGGAAACACCATATATTTT. V usage is TRBV15 and J usage is TRBJ1-3; possible D gene TRBD1, 6 bases. Germline assignment: CDR1 LNHNV and CDR2 YYDKDF (reference sequence). The CDR3 contains 14 residues. V was trimmed by 7 bases and J by 3 bases, leaving 13 bases between them.